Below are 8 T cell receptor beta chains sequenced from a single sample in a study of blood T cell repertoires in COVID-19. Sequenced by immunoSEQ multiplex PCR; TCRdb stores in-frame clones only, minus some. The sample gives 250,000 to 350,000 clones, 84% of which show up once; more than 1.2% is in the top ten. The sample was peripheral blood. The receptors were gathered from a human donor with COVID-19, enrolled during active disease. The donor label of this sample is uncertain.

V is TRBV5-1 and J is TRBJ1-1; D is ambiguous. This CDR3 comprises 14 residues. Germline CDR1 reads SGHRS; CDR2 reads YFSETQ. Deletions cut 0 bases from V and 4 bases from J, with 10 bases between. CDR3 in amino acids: CASSLGGVTTEAFF. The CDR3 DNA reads TGCGCCAGCAGCTTGGGGGGAGTTACCACTGAAGCTTTCTTT.

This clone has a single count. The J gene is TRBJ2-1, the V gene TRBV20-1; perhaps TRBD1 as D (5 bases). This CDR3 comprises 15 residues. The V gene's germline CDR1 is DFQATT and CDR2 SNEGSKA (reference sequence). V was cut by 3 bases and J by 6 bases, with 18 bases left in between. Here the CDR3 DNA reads TGCAGTGCTAGTAAGCGAGCAAGTAGGGGCAATGAGCAGTTCTTC. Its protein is CSASKRASRGNEQFF.

CDR3 region: CASSLIYHSEKLFF. CDR3 nucleotides: TGTGCCAGCAGTCTCATATACCATAGTGAAAAACTGTTTTTT. This chain connects TRBV27 to TRBJ1-4; D gene unclear. The CDR3 runs to 14 residues. The V gene's germline CDR1 is MNHEY and CDR2 SMNVEV (reference sequence). V gave up 5 bases and J gave up 7 bases, with 14 bases separating them.

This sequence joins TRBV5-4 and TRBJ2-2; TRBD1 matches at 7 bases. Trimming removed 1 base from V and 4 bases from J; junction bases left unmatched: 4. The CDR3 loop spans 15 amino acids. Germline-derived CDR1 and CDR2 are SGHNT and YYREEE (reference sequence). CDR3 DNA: TGTGCCAGCAGCTTGTACTACAGGGGCACCGGGGAGCTGTTTTTT. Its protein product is CASSLYYRGTGELFF.

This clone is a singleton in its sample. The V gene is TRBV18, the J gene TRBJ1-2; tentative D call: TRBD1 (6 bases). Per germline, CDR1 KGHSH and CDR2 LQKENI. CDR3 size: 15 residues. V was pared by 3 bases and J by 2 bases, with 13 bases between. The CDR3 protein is CASSPSRGTNYGYTF. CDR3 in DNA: TGTGCCAGCTCACCTTCCAGGGGTACGAACTATGGCTACACCTTC.

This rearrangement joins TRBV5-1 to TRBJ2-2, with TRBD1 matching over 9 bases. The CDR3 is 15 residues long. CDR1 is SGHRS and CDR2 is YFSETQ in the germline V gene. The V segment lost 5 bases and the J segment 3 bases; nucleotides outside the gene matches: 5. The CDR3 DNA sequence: TGCGCCAGCAGTAGTAGGACAGGGGACACCGGGGAGCTGTTTTTT. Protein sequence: CASSSRTGDTGELFF.

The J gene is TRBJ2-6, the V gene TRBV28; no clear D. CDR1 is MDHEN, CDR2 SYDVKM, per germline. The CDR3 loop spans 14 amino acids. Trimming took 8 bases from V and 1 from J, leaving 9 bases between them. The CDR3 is CASHEVSGANVLTF. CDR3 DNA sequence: TGTGCCAGCCATGAGGTGTCTGGGGCCAACGTCCTGACTTTC.

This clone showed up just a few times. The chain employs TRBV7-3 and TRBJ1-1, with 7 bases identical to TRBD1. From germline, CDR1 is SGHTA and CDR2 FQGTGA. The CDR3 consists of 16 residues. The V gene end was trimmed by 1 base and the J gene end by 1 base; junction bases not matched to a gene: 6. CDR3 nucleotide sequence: TGTGCCAGCAGCTTAAGGTCGGGACAGCCGAACACTGAAGCTTTCTTT. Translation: CASSLRSGQPNTEAFF.